This entry describes one T cell receptor (beta chain). Its antigen is unknown. The record originates from a study of cytomegalovirus exposure and HLA in healthy donors. The study's findings and limits: Many donors carried some public TCRs, although rarity characterized most TCR sequences. The authors listed 164 TCR beta chains as cytomegalovirus-associated. Confirmation was obtained in vitro that three CMV-associated chains are specific for CMV antigens.

The protocol was immunoSEQ multiplex PCR, while the TCRdb copy is restricted to in-frame clones and leaves out a portion. Of approximately 270,000 clones listed, 87% are singletons. CDR1 and CDR2 (germline): SGHDT, YYEEEE. V shed 1 base and J 6 bases; nucleotides not matched to a gene: 4. CDR3 length: 15 amino acids. The genes are TRBV5-6 and TRBJ2-2, with 9 bases that match TRBD1. The sample taken for sequencing was PBMCs. The sequence was obtained from a man aged 18 to 35 in good health and CMV-seropositive. The CDR3 spells CASSLRDRAPGELFF. The CDR3 DNA sequence: TGTGCCAGCAGCTTGAGGGACAGGGCCCCCGGGGAGCTGTTTTTT. Combining the CDR3 with reference TRBV5-6 and TRBJ2-2 gives the whole variable domain DAGVTQSPTHLIKTRGQQVTLRCSPKSGHDTVSWYQQALGQGPQFIFQYYEEEERQRGNFPDRFSGHQFPNYSSELNVNALLLGDSALYLCASSLRDRAPGELFFGEGSRLTVL.